The T cell receptor beta chain under discussion was sequenced for a study of T cell repertoires in cytomegalovirus infection. About the study: Shared public TCR beta signatures pointed to both CMV infection and a matching HLA type.

From the reads, TCRdb called clonotypes with MiXCR, one entry per CDR3 protein. The table includes roughly 990,000 distinct CDR3 sequences, 30% to 40% detected once. The trim removed 1 base at V and 5 bases at J, leaving 3 bases unmatched. The CDR3 extends over 15 amino acids. Germline CDR1 SGHTA, CDR2 FQGNSA. Points from the study as a whole: Individuals carrying CMV plus the relevant HLA were identified by cumulative frequency of public TCR beta families. Predominance within the ex vivo response was attributable to HLA-C-restricted CMV-specific TCR beta clonotypes.

This clonotype was seen repeatedly, ten times or more. Its matching antigen is unknown. The receptor comes from a human donor in good health (CMV status not recorded). Some clones in this sample may be carry-over from other donors' samples. This chain connects TRBV7-2 to TRBJ1-5; 9 bases are shared with TRBD1. The sequences come from cultured CD8+ T cells from PBMCs, collected from culture after CMV antigen stimulation. CDR3 sequence: CASSLETGGYQPQHF. In DNA form, the CDR3 reads TGTGCCAGCAGCTTAGAGACAGGGGGTTATCAGCCCCAGCATTTT.